This paragraph covers one T cell receptor beta chain sequence. Antigen specificity is unknown. With 5 bases clipped from V and 6 bases from J, the junction kept 18 bases outside the gene matches. Per the germline V gene, CDR1 is SGHAT and CDR2 is FQNNGV. CDR3 size: 17 residues. 60 Vbeta and 13 Jbeta primers were used in PCR. The table came from immunoSEQ multiplex PCR; TCRdb's copy has only in-frame clones and leaves some out. The sample comprises 95,000 to 110,000 clones, 81% of which are singletons, and 2% to 2.5% rests with the top ten. The data stem from a study of cytomegalovirus exposure and HLA in healthy donors. Study-level findings and limits: On later analysis, the bulk of CMV-associated TCR beta chains appeared to be HLA-restricted. It was about 150 TCR beta chains that were listed as cytomegalovirus-associated.

The sequencing sample was made of PBMCs. The V and J genes are TRBV11-2 and TRBJ2-7, with TRBD2 identical over 8 bases. The sequence was obtained from a man younger than 45 in good health and CMV-seronegative. CDR3 sequence (DNA): TGTGCCAGCAGCCATCATCTTCCGGGACTAGGGGGTTTCGAGCAGTACTTC. Protein: CASSHHLPGLGGFEQYF.